The 16 T cell receptor beta chains in this list originate from one sample, sequenced in a study of cytomegalovirus exposure and HLA in healthy donors. Primers for the PCR totalled 60 Vbeta and 13 Jbeta. Method: immunoSEQ multiplex PCR; TCRdb's copy keeps in-frame clones and lacks some. The top ten clones hold 0.5% to 0.65% of a sample with around 90,000 clones, roughly 79% of them seen once. Sequences were obtained from PBMCs. All receptors derive from a man aged 25-40 years in good health and CMV-seronegative.

This clone turned up a few times. The chain combines TRBV5-6 with TRBJ1-2; a weak D match, TRBD1 (5 bases). Between the trimmed V and J ends, which lost 1 base and 5 bases, there was a span of 9 bases. The CDR3 runs to 13 residues. The germline gives CDR1 SGHDT, CDR2 YYEEEE. The CDR3 spells CASSLITGYGYTF. The CDR3, as DNA: TGTGCCAGCAGCTTGATCACAGGATATGGCTACACCTTC.

This clone was counted once. The chain employs TRBV18 and TRBJ2-1, with 12 nucleotides matching TRBD2. Looked up from germline, CDR1 is KGHSH and CDR2 is LQKENI. V shed 4 bases and J 3 bases; nucleotides not matched to a gene: 10. The CDR3 sequence is 18 residues long. CDR3 region: CASSQTSGTSGYYNEQFF. DNA of the CDR3: TGTGCCAGCTCACAAACTTCCGGGACTAGCGGGTACTACAATGAGCAGTTCTTC.

The rearrangement joins TRBV4-2 to TRBJ2-3, with 14 bases lining up with TRBD2. Per germline, CDR1 LGHNA and CDR2 YNFKEQ. There are 16 residues in the CDR3. V was pared by 3 bases and J by 5 bases, with 4 bases of the junction left unmatched. Here the CDR3 DNA reads TGTGCCAGCAGCCAGGGACTAGCGGGGGTGGTAGATACGCAGTATTTT. It yields the protein CASSQGLAGVVDTQYF.

The chain couples TRBV7-9 to TRBJ2-1; tentative D call: TRBD2 (6 bases). Trimming removed 1 base at V and 9 bases at J, with 16 bases between. In germline, CDR1 is SEHNR, CDR2 FQNEAQ (reference sequence). This CDR3 is 15 amino acids long. The CDR3, as DNA: TGTGCCAGCAGCTTAGGGGGGGTTGAATGGCGTGAGCAGTTCTTC. It yields the protein CASSLGGVEWREQFF.

The chain uses TRBV10-3 and TRBJ1-1, with D perhaps matching TRBD1 (6 bases). This CDR3 spans 13 amino acids. The V and J ends lost 2 bases and 4 bases respectively, with 8 bases between them. Germline V gives CDR1 ENHRY, CDR2 SYGVKD. The CDR3 spells CAISETGRTEAFF. CDR3 nucleotide sequence: TGTGCCATCAGTGAGACAGGGCGCACTGAAGCTTTCTTT.

The V and J genes are TRBV9 and TRBJ2-1; D might be TRBD2 (7 bases). V lost 2 bases and J 2 bases, leaving 14 bases between the germline ends. Germline V gives CDR1 SGDLS, CDR2 YYNGEE. This CDR3 is built from 16 residues. Here the CDR3 reads CASSVRGEGAYNEQFF. The CDR3 bases are TGTGCCAGCAGCGTTCGGGGGGAGGGGGCCTACAATGAGCAGTTCTTC.

This clone was recorded a few times. This sequence joins TRBV29-1 and TRBJ1-4; TRBD1 matches 8 bases. CDR3 length equals 13 residues. CDR1 SQVTM and CDR2 ANQGSEA come from the germline V gene. The trim removed 6 bases at V and 8 bases at J, leaving 8 bases unmatched. The chain's CDR3 is CSVRTGIGEKLFF. The DNA for the CDR3 is TGCAGCGTACGGACAGGGATAGGGGAAAAACTGTTTTTT.

This clone turned up a few times. The chain recombines TRBV6-1 with TRBJ2-7, with 10 bases identical to TRBD1. The length of the CDR3 is 15 residues. V dropped 4 bases and J dropped 5; count of bases not matched to a gene: 8. CDR1 is MNHNS and CDR2 is SASEGT in the germline V gene. The CDR3 region has the DNA TGTGCCAGCAGTGCCCCCGGGACAGGGGTGAACGAGCAGTACGTC. Protein product: CASSAPGTGVNEQYV.

V gene TRBV10-2 combines with J gene TRBJ2-5, with 10 bases matching TRBD2. The CDR3 sequence is 16 residues long. Germline trimming cut 3 bases from V and 9 bases from J; bases unmatched to any gene: 13. Germline assignment: CDR1 WSHSY and CDR2 SAAADI. CDR3 loop: CASSDPLAGGIVAQYF. As DNA, the CDR3 is TGCGCCAGCAGTGACCCATTAGCGGGGGGAATTGTGGCCCAGTACTTC.

The V and J genes are TRBV29-1 and TRBJ2-5; 8 nucleotides align to TRBD2. The CDR3 is 14 residues long. V lost 5 bases and J lost 4; bases outside the gene matches: 9. CDR1 is SQVTM, CDR2 ANQGSEA, per germline. The CDR3 spells CSVSGSRSGETQYF. Written as DNA, the CDR3 is TGCAGCGTTAGCGGGAGCCGCTCCGGAGAGACCCAGTACTTC.

This clone was recorded only once. The chain joins TRBV9 to TRBJ2-5; the D is unclear. Germline V gene lookup returns CDR1 SGDLS and CDR2 YYNGEE. Trimming left V 0 bases short and J 0 bases short, with 9 bases between. The CDR3 totals 15 residues. The CDR3 sequence is CASSVDAVYQETQYF. The CDR3 DNA is TGTGCCAGCAGCGTAGATGCAGTGTACCAAGAGACCCAGTACTTC.

The rearrangement links TRBV9 to TRBJ1-1; D is ambiguous. The CDR3 has 13 residues. V gave up 4 bases and J gave up 11 bases, with 18 bases separating them. Germline-derived CDR1 and CDR2 are SGDLS and YYNGEE. CDR3 in DNA: TGTGCCAGCAGCCCAGGTAGAGAAGGATCGGCTTTCTTT. Translating it yields CASSPGREGSAFF. Using reference TRBV9 and TRBJ1-1 for the parts outside the CDR3, the full variable domain is DSGVTQTPKHLITATGQRVTLRCSPRSGDLSVYWYQQSLDQGLQFLIQYYNGEERAKGNILERFSAQQFPDLHSELNLSSLELGDSALYFCASSPGREGSAFFGQGTRLTVV.

V and J are TRBV7-6 and TRBJ1-1, with D unresolved. The CDR3 consists of 14 residues. CDR1 and CDR2 from the germline V gene are SGHVS and FNYEAQ. V lost 6 bases to trimming and J lost 5 bases, with 16 bases between them. Written as DNA, the CDR3 is TGTGCCAGCAGTCCACAGCAGACGGGGACTGAAGCTTTCTTT. Translation: CASSPQQTGTEAFF.

As for this clone: Additional DNA sequences in this sample encode the identical CDR3. The chain combines TRBV2 with TRBJ2-5, with D possibly matching TRBD1 (5 bases). Trimming cost V 9 bases and J 4 bases, with 15 bases left between them. CDR3 length: 13 residues. Germline V CDR1 and CDR2: SNHLY, FYNNEI. The CDR3 loop is CARSQKRGETQYF. Written as DNA, the CDR3 is TGTGCCAGAAGTCAGAAAAGGGGAGAGACCCAGTACTTC.

The chain combines TRBV9 with TRBJ2-1, with TRBD1 matching over 7 bases. Germline loops: CDR1 SGDLS, CDR2 YYNGEE. CDR3 length: 16 residues. The V and J ends lost 0 bases and 2 bases, in that order; junction bases with no gene match: 5. The CDR3 DNA is TGTGCCAGCAGCGTAGAAGGACAGGCTACCTACAATGAGCAGTTCTTC. This translates into CASSVEGQATYNEQFF.

The chain combines TRBV7-2 with TRBJ2-7; D call uncertain. Germline-derived CDR1 and CDR2 are SGHTA and FQGNSA. V dropped 1 base and J dropped 3 bases, with 7 bases sitting between them. The CDR3 consists of 13 residues. The CDR3 DNA is TGTGCCAGCAGCTTAGTTGGCGGCTACGAGCAGTACGTC. The encoded protein is CASSLVGGYEQYV.